This T cell receptor beta chain is from a study of T cell repertoires in ileal Crohn's disease. About the study: The M0 sample came from the inflamed ileal portion of the resected specimen.

The time point was: inflamed ileum from the surgical specimen. V lost 7 bases to trimming and J lost 4 bases, with 17 bases between them. This CDR3 is 14 amino acids long. In germline, CDR1 is SQVTM, CDR2 ANQGSEA. The protocol was immunoSEQ multiplex PCR, while the TCRdb copy is restricted to in-frame clones and leaves out a portion. Of 2,000 to 3,000 clones listed, roughly 93% are singletons. Findings and caveats of the study: All patients with clonality above 26.8% had endoscopic recurrence.

As concerns this clone: No antigen is known for it.

The chain couples TRBV29-1 to TRBJ2-1, with a weak D call TRBD2 (6 bases). The material sequenced was ileal tissue. This clonotype was sampled from an adult with Crohn's disease. CDR3 region: CSGRRVRRYNEQFF. The CDR3 region has the DNA TGCAGCGGACGGAGGGTCAGGCGATACAATGAGCAGTTCTTC.